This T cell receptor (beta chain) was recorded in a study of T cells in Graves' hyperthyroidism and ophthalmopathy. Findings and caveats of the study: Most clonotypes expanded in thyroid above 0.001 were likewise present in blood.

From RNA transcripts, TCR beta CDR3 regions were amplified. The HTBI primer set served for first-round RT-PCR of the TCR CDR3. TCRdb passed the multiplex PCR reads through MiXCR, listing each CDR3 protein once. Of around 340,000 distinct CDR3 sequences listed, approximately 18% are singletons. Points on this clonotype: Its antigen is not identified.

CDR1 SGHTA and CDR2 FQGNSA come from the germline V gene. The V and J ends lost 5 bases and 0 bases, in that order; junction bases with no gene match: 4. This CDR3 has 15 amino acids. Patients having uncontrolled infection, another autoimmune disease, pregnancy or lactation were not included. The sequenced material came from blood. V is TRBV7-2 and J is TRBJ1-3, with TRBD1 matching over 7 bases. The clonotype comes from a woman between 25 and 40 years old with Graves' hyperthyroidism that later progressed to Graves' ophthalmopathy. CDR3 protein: CASSQGQLSGNTIYF. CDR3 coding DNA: TGTGCCAGCAGCCAGGGACAGCTCTCTGGAAACACCATATATTTT.